Listed below are T cell receptor beta chains from one sample, sequenced in a study of beta chain features in type 1 diabetes. This table comes from immunoSEQ multiplex PCR, and its TCRdb copy is limited to in-frame clones, with some not included. The sample records over 150,000 clones, 7.5% to 8.5% being singletons. Sequenced input: central memory CD4+ T cells from blood. All receptors derive from a man between 18 and 29 years old with type 1 diabetes. CDR3s include the opening cysteine and the closing phenylalanine or tryptophan. A D gene is named only where the DNA matches it firmly. Only some rows state a clone size, as once, few, many or a class for expanded clones.

cdr3_aa: CASSEQGASNEQYF
cdr3_nt: TGTGCCAGCAGCGAACAGGGGGCGAGCAACGAGCAGTACTTC
j_call: TRBJ2-7
v_call: TRBV9
d_call: TRBD1
clone_size: .

cdr3_aa: CASSADRRHIQYF
cdr3_nt: TGTGCCAGCAGCGCGGACAGGAGACACATTCAGTACTTC
j_call: TRBJ2-4
v_call: TRBV7-2
d_call: TRBD1
clone_size: few

cdr3_aa: CASSQAGAGRVDTQYF
cdr3_nt: TGCGCCAGCAGCCAAGCGGGAGCGGGCCGGGTAGATACGCAGTATTTT
j_call: TRBJ2-3
v_call: TRBV4-3
d_call: .
clone_size: .

cdr3_aa: CASSQGNSGRGEQFF
cdr3_nt: TGCGCCAGCAGCCAAGGGAACAGCGGGAGGGGTGAGCAGTTCTTC
j_call: TRBJ2-1
v_call: TRBV4-3
d_call: TRBD2
clone_size: .

cdr3_aa: CASSLGTGARTYEQYF
cdr3_nt: TGCGCCAGCAGCTTGGGGACAGGGGCGAGGACCTACGAGCAGTACTTC
j_call: TRBJ2-7
v_call: TRBV5-1
d_call: TRBD1
clone_size: .

cdr3_aa: CASSLRAGGTDTQYF
cdr3_nt: TGTGCCAGCAGCTTAAGGGCGGGAGGCACAGATACGCAGTATTTT
j_call: TRBJ2-3
v_call: TRBV13
d_call: TRBD2
clone_size: .

cdr3_aa: CASSQGPRGGVGANVLTF
cdr3_nt: TGTGCCAGCAGCCAAGGTCCGAGAGGGGGGGTTGGGGCCAACGTCCTGACTTTC
j_call: TRBJ2-6
v_call: TRBV14
d_call: .
clone_size: .

cdr3_aa: CASSIRSAAKGEKLFF
cdr3_nt: TGTGCCAGCAGCATCAGGTCAGCAGCGAAGGGGGAAAAACTGTTTTTT
j_call: TRBJ1-4
v_call: TRBV7-2
d_call: .
clone_size: .

cdr3_aa: CSVVVGGQRQETQYF
cdr3_nt: TGCAGCGTTGTGGTAGGGGGTCAGAGGCAAGAGACCCAGTACTTC
j_call: TRBJ2-5
v_call: TRBV29-1
d_call: .
clone_size: many

cdr3_aa: CASSFGGSSSYEQYF
cdr3_nt: TGTGCCAGCAGCTTTGGTGGGAGCTCGTCCTACGAGCAGTACTTC
j_call: TRBJ2-7
v_call: TRBV7-9
d_call: .
clone_size: .

cdr3_aa: CASSATGGNPRNEQFF
cdr3_nt: TGTGCCAGCAGCGCGACAGGGGGCAACCCCAGGAATGAGCAGTTCTTC
j_call: TRBJ2-1
v_call: TRBV5-4
d_call: TRBD1
clone_size: .

cdr3_aa: CAWTGGKGYTF
cdr3_nt: TGTGCCTGGACAGGGGGCAAAGGCTACACCTTC
j_call: TRBJ1-2
v_call: TRBV30
d_call: TRBD1
clone_size: few

cdr3_aa: CASSLLGAGTGELFF
cdr3_nt: TGTGCCAGCAGCCTGCTAGGGGCAGGGACCGGGGAGCTGTTTTTT
j_call: TRBJ2-2
v_call: TRBV5-4
d_call: .
clone_size: few

cdr3_aa: CASKRDRGSEKLFF
cdr3_nt: TGTGCCAGCAAAAGGGACAGGGGATCCGAAAAACTGTTTTTT
j_call: TRBJ1-4
v_call: TRBV6-1
d_call: TRBD1
clone_size: .

cdr3_aa: CASSFQGASYEQYF
cdr3_nt: TGCGCCAGCAGCTTTCAAGGGGCAAGTTACGAGCAGTACTTC
j_call: TRBJ2-7
v_call: TRBV5-1
d_call: .
clone_size: .

cdr3_aa: CASSQALDRGNTEAFF
cdr3_nt: TGCGCCAGCAGCCAAGCCTTGGACAGGGGTAACACTGAAGCTTTCTTT
j_call: TRBJ1-1
v_call: TRBV4-3
d_call: TRBD1
clone_size: .

cdr3_aa: CASSRSGGSADTQYF
cdr3_nt: TGTGCCAGTAGTAGGTCGGGCGGGAGTGCGGATACGCAGTATTTT
j_call: TRBJ2-3
v_call: TRBV19
d_call: TRBD2
clone_size: .

cdr3_aa: CASSLSGGRGTQYF
cdr3_nt: TGTGCCAGCAGTTTAAGTGGCGGCAGGGGGACCCAGTACTTC
j_call: TRBJ2-5
v_call: TRBV28
d_call: .
clone_size: few

cdr3_aa: CASSLGSSGGLETQYF
cdr3_nt: TGTGCCAGCAGCTTAGGGTCTAGCGGGGGTTTGGAGACCCAGTACTTC
j_call: TRBJ2-5
v_call: TRBV7-9
d_call: TRBD2
clone_size: .

cdr3_aa: CASSIVGGAYEQYF
cdr3_nt: TGTGCCAGCAGCATCGTGGGGGGGGCCTACGAGCAGTACTTC
j_call: TRBJ2-7
v_call: TRBV28
d_call: TRBD2
clone_size: .

cdr3_aa: CAWSVTGDAQPQHF
cdr3_nt: TGTGCCTGGAGTGTGACAGGGGATGCTCAGCCCCAGCATTTT
j_call: TRBJ1-5
v_call: TRBV30
d_call: TRBD1
clone_size: .

cdr3_aa: CASRSQGDTQYF
cdr3_nt: TGTGCCAGCCGGTCCCAGGGGGATACGCAGTATTTT
j_call: TRBJ2-3
v_call: TRBV6-5
d_call: .
clone_size: few

cdr3_aa: CASSLGTGDDYGYTF
cdr3_nt: TGCGCCAGCAGCTTGGGGACAGGGGACGACTATGGCTACACCTTC
j_call: TRBJ1-2
v_call: TRBV5-1
d_call: TRBD1
clone_size: .

cdr3_aa: CASTPGLARQETQYF
cdr3_nt: TGTGCCAGCACCCCAGGACTAGCGAGGCAAGAGACCCAGTACTTC
j_call: TRBJ2-5
v_call: TRBV11-1
d_call: TRBD2
clone_size: few

cdr3_aa: CASSLAGAGTEQYF
cdr3_nt: TGTGCCAGCAGCTTGGCTGGGGCGGGGACCGAGCAGTACTTC
j_call: TRBJ2-7
v_call: TRBV5-4
d_call: .
clone_size: .

cdr3_aa: CASSILWTDSNTEAFF
cdr3_nt: TGTGCCAGTAGTATCCTCTGGACAGACTCGAACACTGAAGCTTTCTTT
j_call: TRBJ1-1
v_call: TRBV19
d_call: .
clone_size: few

cdr3_aa: CASSERTGKYEQYF
cdr3_nt: TGTGCCAGCAGTGAAAGAACAGGGAAGTACGAGCAGTACTTC
j_call: TRBJ2-7
v_call: TRBV2
d_call: .
clone_size: few

cdr3_aa: CASSFGGGTVAKTQYF
cdr3_nt: TGTGCCAGCAGCTTCGGCGGGGGGACTGTCGCAAAGACCCAGTACTTC
j_call: TRBJ2-5
v_call: TRBV7-2
d_call: TRBD2
clone_size: .

cdr3_aa: CASSYLLQGVGGYTF
cdr3_nt: TGTGCCAGCAGTTACCTATTGCAGGGCGTAGGTGGCTACACCTTC
j_call: TRBJ1-2
v_call: TRBV6-5
d_call: .
clone_size: .

cdr3_aa: CASSAVNTGELFF
cdr3_nt: TGTGCCAGCAGCGCGGTGAACACCGGGGAGCTGTTTTTT
j_call: TRBJ2-2
v_call: TRBV7-6
d_call: .
clone_size: .

cdr3_aa: CASSQNLQESYEQYF
cdr3_nt: TGCGCCAGCAGCCAAAACCTACAGGAGTCATACGAGCAGTACTTC
j_call: TRBJ2-7
v_call: TRBV4-3
d_call: .
clone_size: many

cdr3_aa: CASHTGTANYGYTF
cdr3_nt: TGTGCCAGCCACACAGGGACAGCTAACTATGGCTACACCTTC
j_call: TRBJ1-2
v_call: TRBV19
d_call: TRBD1
clone_size: few

cdr3_aa: CATSRQGSSGNTIYF
cdr3_nt: TGTGCCACCAGCAGACAGGGGAGCTCTGGAAACACCATATATTTT
j_call: TRBJ1-3
v_call: TRBV15
d_call: .
clone_size: .

cdr3_aa: CSGGQGGSGNTIYF
cdr3_nt: TGCAGCGGCGGACAGGGGGGCTCTGGAAACACCATATATTTT
j_call: TRBJ1-3
v_call: TRBV29-1
d_call: TRBD1
clone_size: many

cdr3_aa: CASSADGQGNQPQHF
cdr3_nt: TGCGCCAGCAGCGCCGACGGACAGGGGAATCAGCCCCAGCATTTT
j_call: TRBJ1-5
v_call: TRBV5-1
d_call: TRBD1
clone_size: .

cdr3_aa: CASSLGSGVMTDTQYF
cdr3_nt: TGTGCCAGCAGCTTGGGTAGCGGGGTAATGACAGATACGCAGTATTTT
j_call: TRBJ2-3
v_call: TRBV5-6
d_call: TRBD2
clone_size: .

cdr3_aa: CASHPTGGTDGPQHF
cdr3_nt: TGTGCCAGTCATCCTACAGGGGGCACGGATGGGCCCCAGCATTTT
j_call: TRBJ1-5
v_call: TRBV19
d_call: TRBD1
clone_size: .

cdr3_aa: CASRSSYEQYF
cdr3_nt: TGTGCCAGCAGGAGTTCCTACGAGCAGTACTTC
j_call: TRBJ2-7
v_call: TRBV6-5
d_call: .
clone_size: .

cdr3_aa: CSVDGLSLYGYTF
cdr3_nt: TGCAGCGTCGACGGGTTGAGCTTATATGGCTACACCTTC
j_call: TRBJ1-2
v_call: TRBV29-1
d_call: .
clone_size: .

cdr3_aa: CASRSGTGIYGYTF
cdr3_nt: TGTGCCAGCAGATCCGGGACAGGGATCTATGGCTACACCTTC
j_call: TRBJ1-2
v_call: TRBV28
d_call: TRBD1
clone_size: few

cdr3_aa: CASSTGLNTEAFF
cdr3_nt: TGTGCCAGCAGCACAGGGTTGAACACTGAAGCTTTCTTT
j_call: TRBJ1-1
v_call: TRBV11-2
d_call: .
clone_size: few

cdr3_aa: CASSYGGFNQPQHF
cdr3_nt: TGTGCCAGCAGTTACGGGGGGTTCAATCAGCCCCAGCATTTT
j_call: TRBJ1-5
v_call: TRBV6-6
d_call: .
clone_size: few

cdr3_aa: CASSLDRGRSEQYF
cdr3_nt: TGTGCCAGCAGCTTAGATCGGGGAAGGAGTGAGCAGTACTTC
j_call: TRBJ2-7
v_call: TRBV7-2
d_call: .
clone_size: few

cdr3_aa: CAIRPTGQTTYGYTF
cdr3_nt: TGTGCCATCAGGCCCACAGGGCAGACGACCTATGGCTACACCTTC
j_call: TRBJ1-2
v_call: TRBV10-3
d_call: .
clone_size: .

cdr3_aa: CASSFTGAAYEQYF
cdr3_nt: TGTGCCAGCAGTTTTACAGGGGCGGCCTACGAGCAGTACTTC
j_call: TRBJ2-7
v_call: TRBV2
d_call: TRBD1
clone_size: few

cdr3_aa: CASSGGGSNQPQHF
cdr3_nt: TGTGCCAGCAGTGGGGGGGGGAGCAATCAGCCCCAGCATTTT
j_call: TRBJ1-5
v_call: TRBV5-6
d_call: .
clone_size: few

cdr3_aa: CATSRDATQAFF
cdr3_nt: TGTGCCACCAGCAGAGATGCGACACAGGCTTTCTTT
j_call: TRBJ1-1
v_call: TRBV15
d_call: .
clone_size: many

cdr3_aa: CASSPRRATDTQYF
cdr3_nt: TGTGCCAGCAGCCCACGGCGGGCCACAGATACGCAGTATTTT
j_call: TRBJ2-3
v_call: TRBV5-4
d_call: .
clone_size: few

cdr3_aa: CASSLAGYSNQPQHF
cdr3_nt: TGTGCCAGCAGTTTAGCGGGCTATAGCAATCAGCCCCAGCATTTT
j_call: TRBJ1-5
v_call: TRBV28
d_call: .
clone_size: few

cdr3_aa: CASSLRAGVGTEAFF
cdr3_nt: TGCGCCAGCAGCTTGAGGGCAGGGGTAGGGACTGAAGCTTTCTTT
j_call: TRBJ1-1
v_call: TRBV5-1
d_call: .
clone_size: few

cdr3_aa: CASSQGGQTNTGELFF
cdr3_nt: TGTGCCAGCAGCCAAGGGGGGCAGACGAACACCGGGGAGCTGTTTTTT
j_call: TRBJ2-2
v_call: TRBV4-2
d_call: .
clone_size: .

cdr3_aa: CSAGGLYEQYF
cdr3_nt: TGCAGTGCCGGCGGCCTCTACGAGCAGTACTTC
j_call: TRBJ2-7
v_call: TRBV20-1
d_call: .
clone_size: few

cdr3_aa: CASSLDGLNQPQHF
cdr3_nt: TGTGCCAGCAGCTTGGACGGTTTAAATCAGCCCCAGCATTTT
j_call: TRBJ1-5
v_call: TRBV5-4
d_call: .
clone_size: .

cdr3_aa: CASSRSGGYGYTF
cdr3_nt: TGTGCCAGCAGCCGTTCGGGGGGGTATGGCTACACCTTC
j_call: TRBJ1-2
v_call: TRBV6-5
d_call: .
clone_size: few

cdr3_aa: CASKIDAGGNIRNEQFF
cdr3_nt: TGCGCCAGCAAGATCGATGCGGGAGGTAATATTAGGAATGAGCAGTTCTTC
j_call: TRBJ2-1
v_call: TRBV5-1
d_call: TRBD2
clone_size: .

cdr3_aa: CAGGTNANTGELFF
cdr3_nt: TGTGCCGGTGGGACTAACGCGAACACCGGGGAGCTGTTTTTT
j_call: TRBJ2-2
v_call: TRBV2
d_call: TRBD2
clone_size: few

cdr3_aa: CASIERGAYNEQFF
cdr3_nt: TGTGCCAGCATCGAGCGGGGAGCCTACAATGAGCAGTTCTTC
j_call: TRBJ2-1
v_call: TRBV7-2
d_call: TRBD2
clone_size: .

cdr3_aa: CASSHLRPGTSRATGELFF
cdr3_nt: TGCGCCAGCAGTCACCTCCGTCCCGGGACATCAAGGGCCACCGGGGAGCTGTTTTTT
j_call: TRBJ2-2
v_call: TRBV23-1
d_call: .
clone_size: .

cdr3_aa: CASSRPSSGPETQYF
cdr3_nt: TGTGCCAGCAGCCGGCCCTCTTCGGGTCCAGAGACCCAGTACTTC
j_call: TRBJ2-5
v_call: TRBV5-4
d_call: .
clone_size: few

cdr3_aa: CASSQDSQETQYF
cdr3_nt: TGCGCCAGCAGCCAAGATAGTCAAGAGACCCAGTACTTC
j_call: TRBJ2-5
v_call: TRBV4-3
d_call: .
clone_size: .